Sequencing of this TCR beta chain was carried out in a study of T-cell reconstitution after alpha-beta-depleted transplantation in children. J gave up 5 bases and V 4 bases, and 6 bases lay outside the gene matches. The CDR3 has 14 amino acids. CDR1 and CDR2 (germline): SGHRS, YFSETQ. Unique molecular identifiers were built into the TCRbeta library. TCRdb ran MiXCR on the PCR reads and lists one entry per CDR3 protein. Seen here are a few hundred thousand distinct CDR3 sequences, about 8.8% observed once, and the top ten hold about 4.8%. The sample consisted of PBMCs from the stem cell graft donor, taken from the stem cell graft. This receptor was obtained from a human donor who donated a stem cell graft to a child with SCID. The V call is TRBV5-1, the J call TRBJ2-1, with 7 positions matching TRBD1. CDR3 coding DNA: TGCGCCAGCAGCCTGACAGGGTTCGACAATGAGCAGTTCTTC. This codes for CASSLTGFDNEQFF.